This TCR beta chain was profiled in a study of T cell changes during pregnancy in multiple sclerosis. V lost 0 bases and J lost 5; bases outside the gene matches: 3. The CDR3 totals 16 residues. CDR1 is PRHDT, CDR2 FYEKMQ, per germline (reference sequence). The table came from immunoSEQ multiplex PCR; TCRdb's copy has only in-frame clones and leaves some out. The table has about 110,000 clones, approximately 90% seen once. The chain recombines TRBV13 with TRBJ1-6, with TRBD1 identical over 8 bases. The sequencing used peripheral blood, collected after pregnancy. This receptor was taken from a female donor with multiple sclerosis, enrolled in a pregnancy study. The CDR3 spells CASSLGRTGNNSPLHF. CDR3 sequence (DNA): TGTGCCAGCAGCTTAGGGAGGACAGGGAATAATTCACCCCTCCACTTT.